A selection of T cell receptor beta chains follows, all from one sample in a study of cytotoxic CD8 clonotypes in ibrutinib-treated CLL. Repertoires were generated with immunoSEQ multiplex PCR, while TCRdb's copy carries only in-frame clones and drops some. The table includes about 120,000 clones, about 50% detected once. Sequences were derived from PBMCs, sampled after 24 months of ibrutinib treatment. The receptors originated from a human donor with chronic lymphocytic leukemia. Each CDR3 is given with its conserved first and last residue.

J gene	V gene	CDR3 protein
TRBJ2-1	TRBV30	CAWSVEISAYNEQFF
TRBJ2-3	TRBV5-1	CASTQGRREATDTQYF
TRBJ2-3	TRBV11-3	CASSSSRQGLTDTQYF
TRBJ2-7	TRBV6-1	CASAVGGPEQYF
TRBJ1-6	TRBV5-1	CASSLGGIGSPLHF
TRBJ2-7	TRBV5-1	CASSTDNGIYEQYF
TRBJ2-2	TRBV5-1	CASSLGQSTGELFF
TRBJ1-2	TRBV29-1	CSVAGSNYGYTF
TRBJ1-5	TRBV6-6	CASSYGGQGAQPQHF
TRBJ2-5	TRBV14	CASSQGSSGGWRETQYF
TRBJ2-5	TRBV5-8	CASSLAMAQYF
TRBJ1-1	TRBV7-3	CASSSWSGQEAFF
TRBJ2-3	TRBV7-3	CASSWVGGTSTDTQYF
TRBJ2-3	TRBV5-6	CASSLRGTSGGAIVRTQYF
TRBJ2-1	TRBV6-5	CASRSTFITYNEQFF
TRBJ1-1	TRBV30	CAWSDGVGDTEAFF
TRBJ1-2	TRBV11-1	CASSLSENYGYTF
TRBJ1-6	TRBV29-1	CSVSTGATNSPLHF
TRBJ2-7	TRBV4-1	CASSAGGLAGNYEQYF
TRBJ2-3	TRBV15	CATSRGTSLDTQYF
TRBJ2-7	TRBV13	CASSLLAGVTYEQYF
TRBJ2-5	TRBV7-8	CASSRPRGRPTKETQYF
TRBJ1-2	TRBV30	CAWYPGVQGYGYTF
TRBJ1-2	TRBV5-6	CASSPRELGGYTF
TRBJ1-5	TRBV5-8	CASSSYRGNQPQHF
TRBJ1-6	TRBV6-5	CASRLTGPNGSPLHF
TRBJ1-1	TRBV5-1	CASSFSRGSTEAFF
TRBJ1-1	TRBV9	CASSVGPMNTEAFF
TRBJ2-7	TRBV6-5	CASSNREPYEQYF
TRBJ1-4	TRBV30	CAWAPAQMFLREKLFF
TRBJ2-2	TRBV2	CASSEVQGAVGELFF
TRBJ1-3	TRBV6-5	CASSYGGASGNTIYF
TRBJ1-2	TRBV5-6	CASSLDTGSYGYTF
TRBJ1-1	TRBV6-5	CASRRVRQGNTEAFF
TRBJ1-1	TRBV21-1	CASRKRGRNTEAFF
TRBJ2-2	TRBV5-1	CASSLKSNTGELFF
TRBJ1-5	TRBV19	CASRQGVDNQPQHF